Following are 8 T cell receptor beta chains from one sample sequenced in a study of T cells after yellow fever vaccination. TCRdb re-analysed the 5' RACE reads in MiXCR, keeping a single row per CDR3 protein. The sample lists hundreds of thousands of distinct CDR3 sequences, roughly an eighth occurring once. The source was PBMCs, collected on the day of the yellow fever booster vaccination. All receptors come from a young man who received the YFV17D yellow fever vaccine.

This clonotype was seen many times. The chain employs TRBV4-2 and TRBJ1-5, with no clear D. Per the germline V gene, CDR1 is LGHNA and CDR2 is YNFKEQ. The CDR3 consists of 14 residues. V was trimmed by 4 bases and J by 7 bases, leaving 14 bases between them. CDR3 in amino acids: CASSPPGSRQPQHF. The CDR3 nucleotides are TGTGCCAGCAGCCCCCCGGGTTCTCGACAGCCCCAGCATTTT.

V gene TRBV7-8 combines with J gene TRBJ2-7; D is unclear. This CDR3 has 15 amino acids. Germline CDR1 SGHVS, CDR2 FQNEAQ. The V end lost 1 base, the J end lost 2 bases, and 12 bases lay between the germline ends. CDR3 sequence: CASSLVGKGPYEQYF. The CDR3 nucleotides read TGTGCCAGCAGCTTAGTAGGGAAAGGACCCTACGAGCAGTACTTC.

This clonotype was found a few times. The rearrangement links TRBV5-1 to TRBJ1-6; TRBD1 matches at 8 bases. The CDR3 runs 16 residues. The trim removed 0 bases at V and 6 bases at J, leaving 5 bases unmatched. Looked up from germline, CDR1 is SGHRS and CDR2 is YFSETQ. The CDR3 DNA reads TGCGCCAGCAGCTTGGCAGGACAGGGTGGTAATTCACCCCTCCACTTT. It specifies CASSLAGQGGNSPLHF.

This clonotype turned up a few times. CDR3 amino acids: CASSQGNSGSTDTQYF. In nucleotides, the CDR3 is TGTGCCAGCAGCCAAGGGAATAGCGGGAGTACAGATACGCAGTATTTT. V is TRBV4-2 and J is TRBJ2-3, with 9 bases fitting TRBD2. V lost 1 base, J lost 3 bases, and 5 bases stayed unmatched. The CDR3 length is 16 residues. From germline, CDR1 is LGHNA and CDR2 YNFKEQ.

In this sample, this clonotype turned up many times. V gene TRBV10-3 combines with J gene TRBJ2-2; the D gene is possibly TRBD1 (6 bases). This CDR3 is built from 14 residues. Per germline, CDR1 ENHRY and CDR2 SYGVKD. V was shortened by 2 bases and J by 4 bases, with 8 bases between the two germline ends. The chain's CDR3 is CAISEGQITGELFF. In DNA form, the CDR3 reads TGTGCCATCAGTGAGGGACAGATCACCGGGGAGCTGTTTTTT.

This clonotype was seen more than once but under ten times. The chain couples TRBV30 to TRBJ2-2, with a weak D call TRBD2 (6 bases). This CDR3 region has 14 residues. V was cut by 4 bases and J by 5 bases, with 14 bases left in between. From germline, CDR1 is GTSNPN and CDR2 SVGIG (reference sequence). The CDR3: CAWTPTGTTGELFF. CDR3 bases: TGTGCCTGGACCCCTACCGGGACTACCGGGGAGCTGTTTTTT.

V gene TRBV20-1 combines with J gene TRBJ2-2; 14 bases map to TRBD2. The CDR3 runs to 15 residues. Germline CDR1 DFQATT, CDR2 SNEGSKA (reference sequence). V lost 6 bases and J lost 1; bases outside the gene matches: 1. The CDR3 sequence: CSAGLAGGNTGELFF. The DNA for the CDR3 is TGCAGTGCCGGACTAGCGGGGGGGAACACCGGGGAGCTGTTTTTT.

The chain employs TRBV19 and TRBJ2-5, with D possibly TRBD2 on 6 matching bases. CDR1 is LNHDA and CDR2 is SQIVND in the germline V gene (reference sequence). The CDR3 covers 11 residues. V was pared by 11 bases and J by 5 bases, with 12 bases between. CDR3 sequence reads: CACGVAETQYF. The CDR3 DNA is TGTGCCTGCGGGGTTGCGGAGACCCAGTACTTC.